One and the same sample provided the 3 T cell receptor beta chains below, sequenced in a study of shared clonotypes between healthy human individuals. Here immunoSEQ multiplex PCR was the method, and the copy in TCRdb shows in-frame clones only, minus some. The table lists under 750,000 clones, roughly 72% of them singletons. Sequencing was carried out using memory CD4+ T cells sorted from blood. Subset indicated: CD45RA-negative fraction. The receptors come from a woman in her twenties or thirties in good health.

The chain carries TRBV6-1 and TRBJ1-2, with 7 bases identical to TRBD1. Trimming at V came to 2 bases and at J to 8 bases, leaving 5 bases not matched to a gene. CDR3 length: 13 amino acids. Germline CDR1 reads MNHNS; CDR2 reads SASEGT. Here the CDR3 DNA reads TGTGCCAGCAGTGAATTGCAGGGGGAGGGCTACACCTTC. It is translated as CASSELQGEGYTF.

The genes are TRBV2 and TRBJ2-7; D gene unclear. The CDR3 consists of 13 residues. Trimming left V 4 bases short and J 2 bases short, with 9 bases between. From germline, CDR1 is SNHLY and CDR2 FYNNEI. CDR3 in DNA: TGTGCCAGCAGTGCACTTACAACCTACGAGCAGTACTTC. Translated, it gives CASSALTTYEQYF.

V usage is TRBV19 and J usage is TRBJ1-2; D is uncertain. The CDR3 has 13 amino acids. CDR1 is LNHDA, CDR2 SQIVND, per germline (reference sequence). V lost 5 bases and J 8 bases, leaving 15 bases between the germline ends. The CDR3 region has the DNA TGTGCCAGTAGTCCAAATGACGGTTCGGGCTACACCTTC. Translation: CASSPNDGSGYTF.